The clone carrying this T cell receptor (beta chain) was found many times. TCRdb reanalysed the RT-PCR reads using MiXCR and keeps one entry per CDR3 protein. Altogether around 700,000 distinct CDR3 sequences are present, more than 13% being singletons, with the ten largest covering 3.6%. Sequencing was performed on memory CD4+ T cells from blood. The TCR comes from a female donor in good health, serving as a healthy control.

This CDR3 reads CASSPRAGVNTGELFF. The CDR3 DNA is TGCGCCAGCAGCCCGAGGGCGGGAGTTAACACCGGGGAGCTGTTTTTT. The V gene is TRBV4-3, the J gene TRBJ2-2, with 7 bases matching TRBD2. CDR1 is LGHNA and CDR2 is YSLEER in the germline V gene. Trimming at V came to 4 bases and at J to 2 bases, leaving 7 bases not matched to a gene. This CDR3 spans 16 amino acids.